A single sample gave rise to the 9 T cell receptor beta chains below, sequenced in a study of blood T cell repertoires in COVID-19. Assay: immunoSEQ multiplex PCR; the TCRdb copy retains only in-frame clones and omits some. Of 260,000 or so clones in the sample, about four fifths were seen once. Sequencing input: peripheral blood. The receptors derive from a woman in her seventies with acute or convalescent COVID-19.

The rearrangement joins TRBV27 to TRBJ1-2, with TRBD1 identical over 7 bases. The CDR3 runs 14 residues. The J segment lost 2 bases and the V segment lost 5 bases, leaving 5 bases of the junction unmatched. Germline CDR1 reads MNHEY; CDR2 reads SMNVEV (reference sequence). CDR3 in amino acids: CASSGWDSNYGYTF. CDR3 sequence (DNA): TGTGCCAGCAGTGGCTGGGACAGCAACTATGGCTACACCTTC.

The chain combines TRBV2 with TRBJ1-5; D gene ambiguous. In germline, CDR1 is SNHLY, CDR2 FYNNEI. Trimming removed 8 bases at V and 3 bases at J, with 14 bases between. This CDR3 region has 14 residues. CDR3 sequence (DNA): TGTGCCAGCCATCGGGGAGACTACAATCAGCCCCAGCATTTT. Protein sequence: CASHRGDYNQPQHF.

The chain joins TRBV7-9 to TRBJ1-1; D is unclear. The CDR3 has 14 amino acids. The germline V and J ends were trimmed by 3 bases and 1 base, with 9 bases remaining between them. Germline V gives CDR1 SEHNR, CDR2 FQNEAQ (reference sequence). Here the CDR3 reads CASSLEGKNTEAFF. The CDR3 coding sequence is TGTGCCAGCAGCTTGGAGGGAAAGAACACTGAAGCTTTCTTT.

V and J are TRBV10-2 and TRBJ1-3; D not resolved. This CDR3 has 14 residues. Germline loops: CDR1 WSHSY, CDR2 SAAADI. Between the trimmed V and J ends, which lost 8 bases and 1 base, there was a span of 12 bases. CDR3 sequence (DNA): TGCGCCAGCGGACTTAGTCTTTCTGGAAACACCATATATTTT. This codes for CASGLSLSGNTIYF.

The CDR3 DNA reads TGTGCCAGCAGCTTAGACAGGGGAGGTGGCTACACCTTC. Translating gives CASSLDRGGGYTF. The gene calls are TRBV7-2 and TRBJ1-2; 7 bases fit TRBD1. After removal of 1 base from V and 7 bases from J, the junction contained 3 bases not matched to a gene. The germline V gene has CDR1 SGHTA and CDR2 FQGNSA. The CDR3 is made up of 13 amino acids.

This clone was recorded only once. This rearrangement joins TRBV3-1 (or the pseudogene TRBV3-2) to TRBJ1-2; TRBD1 might be the D (5 bases). The CDR3 extends over 14 amino acids. Germline V gene data show CDR1 as LGHDT and CDR2 as YNNKEL (reference sequence). V lost 5 bases, J lost 4 bases, and 14 bases lay in between. In DNA, the CDR3 is TGTGCCAGCAGCGGTGAGTTACAGGTCTATGGCTACACCTTC. This translates into CASSGELQVYGYTF.

This clone occurred once. This chain uses TRBV3-1 (or the pseudogene TRBV3-2) with TRBJ2-7; tentatively, D is TRBD1 (6 bases). The CDR3 loop spans 14 amino acids. Germline V gene sequence: CDR1 LGHDT, CDR2 YNNKEL (reference sequence). V was trimmed by 1 base and J by 6 bases, leaving 13 bases between them. The CDR3: CASSQASLGGEQYF. The CDR3 nucleotides are TGTGCCAGCAGCCAAGCGAGTTTAGGGGGCGAGCAGTACTTC.

The CDR3 nucleotides are TGTGCCAGCAGTGGGGGCAGCCTCGTTAGAAATGAGCAGTTCTTC. As protein: CASSGGSLVRNEQFF. The chain is built from TRBV28 and TRBJ2-1; TRBD1 might be the D (6 bases). There are 15 residues in the CDR3. Germline CDR1 is MDHEN and CDR2 is SYDVKM. V was trimmed by 5 bases and J by 7 bases, leaving 18 bases between them.

V and J are TRBV9 and TRBJ2-7; D unresolved. The CDR3 totals 13 residues. V lost 0 bases to trimming and J lost 0 bases, with 4 bases between them. The germline V gene encodes CDR1 SGDLS and CDR2 YYNGEE. The CDR3 is CASSVGSSYEQYF. CDR3 coding DNA: TGTGCCAGCAGCGTAGGCAGCTCCTACGAGCAGTACTTC. The variable domain in full, completed from reference TRBV9 and TRBJ2-7, reads DSGVTQTPKHLITATGQRVTLRCSPRSGDLSVYWYQQSLDQGLQFLIQYYNGEERAKGNILERFSAQQFPDLHSELNLSSLELGDSALYFCASSVGSSYEQYFGPGTRLTVT.